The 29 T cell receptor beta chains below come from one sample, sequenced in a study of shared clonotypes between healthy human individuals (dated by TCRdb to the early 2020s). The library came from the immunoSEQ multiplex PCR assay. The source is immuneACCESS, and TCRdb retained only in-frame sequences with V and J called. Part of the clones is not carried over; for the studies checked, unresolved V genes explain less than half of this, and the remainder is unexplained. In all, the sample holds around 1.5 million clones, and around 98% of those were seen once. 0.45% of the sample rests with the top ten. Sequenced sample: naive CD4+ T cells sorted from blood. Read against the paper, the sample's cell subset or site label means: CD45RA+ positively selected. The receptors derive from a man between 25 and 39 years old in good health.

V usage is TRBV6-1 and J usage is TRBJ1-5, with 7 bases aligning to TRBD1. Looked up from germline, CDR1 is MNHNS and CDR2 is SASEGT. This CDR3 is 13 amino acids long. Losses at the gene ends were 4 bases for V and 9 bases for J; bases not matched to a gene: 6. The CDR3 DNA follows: TGTGCCAGCAGTGGGGACAGCCGAAGGCCCCAGCATTTT. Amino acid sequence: CASSGDSRRPQHF.

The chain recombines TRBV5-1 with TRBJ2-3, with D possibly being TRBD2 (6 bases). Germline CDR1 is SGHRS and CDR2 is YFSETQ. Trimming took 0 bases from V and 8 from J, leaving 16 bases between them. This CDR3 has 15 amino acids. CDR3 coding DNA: TGCGCCAGCAGCTTGGCCGTGCAGGGAGGTGCTACGCAGTATTTT. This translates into CASSLAVQGGATQYF. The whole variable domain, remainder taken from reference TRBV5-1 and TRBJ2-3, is KAGVTQTPRYLIKTRGQQVTLSCSPISGHRSVSWYQQTPGQGLQFLFEYFSETQRNKGNFPGRFSGRQFSNSRSEMNVSTLELGDSALYLCASSLAVQGGATQYFGPGTRLTVL.

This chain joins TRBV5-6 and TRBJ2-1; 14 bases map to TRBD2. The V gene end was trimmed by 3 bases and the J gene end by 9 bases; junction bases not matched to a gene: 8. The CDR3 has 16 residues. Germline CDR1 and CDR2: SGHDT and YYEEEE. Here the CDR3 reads CASSSRTSGRRSEQFF. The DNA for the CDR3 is TGTGCCAGCAGCTCCAGGACTAGCGGGAGGAGGAGTGAGCAGTTCTTC. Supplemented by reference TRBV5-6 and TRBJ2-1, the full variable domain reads DAGVTQSPTHLIKTRGQQVTLRCSPKSGHDTVSWYQQALGQGPQFIFQYYEEEERQRGNFPDRFSGHQFPNYSSELNVNALLLGDSALYLCASSSRTSGRRSEQFFGPGTRLTVL.

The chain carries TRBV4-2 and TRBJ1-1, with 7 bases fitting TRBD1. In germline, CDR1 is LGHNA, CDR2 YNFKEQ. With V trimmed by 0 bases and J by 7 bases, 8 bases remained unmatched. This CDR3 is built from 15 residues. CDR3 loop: CASSQDQGGEREAFF. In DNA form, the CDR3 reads TGTGCCAGCAGCCAAGATCAAGGGGGCGAGCGTGAAGCTTTCTTT.

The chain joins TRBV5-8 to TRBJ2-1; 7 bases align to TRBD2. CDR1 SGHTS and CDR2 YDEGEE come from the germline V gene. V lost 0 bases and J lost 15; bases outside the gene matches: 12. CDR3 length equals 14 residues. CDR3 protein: CASSLALLAVSGFF. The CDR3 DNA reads TGTGCCAGCAGCTTGGCCCTCCTAGCGGTCTCCGGGTTCTTC.

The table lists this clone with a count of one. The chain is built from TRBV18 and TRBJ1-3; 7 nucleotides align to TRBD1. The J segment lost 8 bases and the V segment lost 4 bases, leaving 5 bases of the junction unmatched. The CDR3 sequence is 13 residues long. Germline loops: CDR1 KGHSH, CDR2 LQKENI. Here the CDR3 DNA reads TGTGCCAGCTCACGACAGGGCCGGGACACCATATATTTT. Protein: CASSRQGRDTIYF.

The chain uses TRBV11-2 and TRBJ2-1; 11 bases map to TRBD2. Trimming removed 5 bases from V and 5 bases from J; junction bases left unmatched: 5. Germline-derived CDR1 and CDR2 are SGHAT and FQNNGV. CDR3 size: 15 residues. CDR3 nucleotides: TGTGCCAGCAGCGCGGGACTAGCGGTCCACAATGAGCAGTTCTTC. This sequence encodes CASSAGLAVHNEQFF.

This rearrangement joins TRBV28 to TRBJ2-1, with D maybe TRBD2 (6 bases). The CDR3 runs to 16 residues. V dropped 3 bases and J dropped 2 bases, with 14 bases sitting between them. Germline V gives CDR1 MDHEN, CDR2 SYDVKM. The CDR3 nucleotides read TGTGCCAGCAGTTTGGCTGTAGGGAGGCCCTACAATGAGCAGTTCTTC. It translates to CASSLAVGRPYNEQFF.

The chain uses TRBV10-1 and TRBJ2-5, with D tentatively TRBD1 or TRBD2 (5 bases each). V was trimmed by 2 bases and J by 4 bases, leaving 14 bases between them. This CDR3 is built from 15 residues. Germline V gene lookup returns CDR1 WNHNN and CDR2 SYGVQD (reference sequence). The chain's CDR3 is CASSEVGAWGETQYF. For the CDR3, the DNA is TGCGCCAGCAGTGAGGTCGGGGCTTGGGGAGAGACCCAGTACTTC.

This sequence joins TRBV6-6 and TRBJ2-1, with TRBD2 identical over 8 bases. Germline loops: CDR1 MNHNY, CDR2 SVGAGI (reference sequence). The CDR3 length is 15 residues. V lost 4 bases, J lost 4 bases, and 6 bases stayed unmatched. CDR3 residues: CASSSTGLGYNEQFF. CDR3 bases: TGTGCCAGCAGTTCCACGGGACTAGGATACAATGAGCAGTTCTTC.

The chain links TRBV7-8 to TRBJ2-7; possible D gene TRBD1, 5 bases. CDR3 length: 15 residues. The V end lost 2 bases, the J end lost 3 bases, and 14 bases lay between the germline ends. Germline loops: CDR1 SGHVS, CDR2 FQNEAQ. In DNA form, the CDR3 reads TGTGCCAGCAGCTTACCCAGGGTAGGGATCTACGAGCAGTACTTC. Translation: CASSLPRVGIYEQYF.

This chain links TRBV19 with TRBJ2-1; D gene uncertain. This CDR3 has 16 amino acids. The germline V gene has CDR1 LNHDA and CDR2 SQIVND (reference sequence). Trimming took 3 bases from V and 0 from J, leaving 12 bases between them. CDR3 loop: CASSITRTRSYNEQFF. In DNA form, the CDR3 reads TGTGCCAGTAGTATTACACGGACCCGCTCCTACAATGAGCAGTTCTTC.

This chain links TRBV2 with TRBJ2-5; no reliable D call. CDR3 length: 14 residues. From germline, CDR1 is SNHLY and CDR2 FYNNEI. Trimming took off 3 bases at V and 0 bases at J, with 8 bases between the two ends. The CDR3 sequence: CASSETAYQETQYF. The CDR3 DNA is TGTGCCAGCAGTGAGACCGCGTACCAAGAGACCCAGTACTTC.

This chain's CDR3 is CASSAQSGRVNEQFF. As DNA, the CDR3 is TGTGCCAGCAGTGCCCAAAGCGGAAGGGTCAATGAGCAGTTCTTC. The chain carries TRBV6-4 and TRBJ2-1, with D possibly matching TRBD2 (5 bases). The V end lost 4 bases, the J end lost 6 bases, and 16 bases lay between the germline ends. This CDR3 contains 15 residues. Germline-derived CDR1 and CDR2 are MRHNA and SNTAGT.

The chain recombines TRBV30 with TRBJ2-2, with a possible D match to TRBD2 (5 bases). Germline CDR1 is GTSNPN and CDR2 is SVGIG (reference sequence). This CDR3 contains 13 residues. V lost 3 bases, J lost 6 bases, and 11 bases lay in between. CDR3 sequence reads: CAWSPLGAGELFF. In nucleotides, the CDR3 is TGTGCCTGGAGCCCTCTCGGGGCCGGGGAGCTGTTTTTT.

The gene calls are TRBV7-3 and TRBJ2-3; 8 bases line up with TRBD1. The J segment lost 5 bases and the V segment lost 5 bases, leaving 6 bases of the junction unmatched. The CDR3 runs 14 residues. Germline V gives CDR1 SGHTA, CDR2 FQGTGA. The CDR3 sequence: CASSLQGEVDTQYF. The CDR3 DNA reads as TGTGCCAGCAGCCTACAGGGGGAAGTAGATACGCAGTATTTT. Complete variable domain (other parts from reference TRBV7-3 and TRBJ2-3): GAGVSQTPSNKVTEKGKYVELRCDPISGHTALYWYRQSLGQGPEFLIYFQGTGAADDSGLPNDRFFAVRPEGSVSTLKIQRTERGDSAVYLCASSLQGEVDTQYFGPGTRLTVL.

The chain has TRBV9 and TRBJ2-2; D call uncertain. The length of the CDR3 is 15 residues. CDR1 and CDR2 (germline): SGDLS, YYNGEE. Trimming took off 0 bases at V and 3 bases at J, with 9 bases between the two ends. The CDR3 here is CASSVEVSHTGELFF. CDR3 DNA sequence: TGTGCCAGCAGCGTAGAAGTCAGCCACACCGGGGAGCTGTTTTTT.

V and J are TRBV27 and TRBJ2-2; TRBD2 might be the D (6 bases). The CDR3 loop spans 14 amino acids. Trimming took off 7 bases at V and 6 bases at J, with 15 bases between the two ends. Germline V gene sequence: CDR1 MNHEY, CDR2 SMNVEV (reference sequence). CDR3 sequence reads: CASTATSRAGELFF. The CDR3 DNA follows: TGTGCCAGCACCGCGACTAGTAGGGCCGGGGAGCTGTTTTTT.

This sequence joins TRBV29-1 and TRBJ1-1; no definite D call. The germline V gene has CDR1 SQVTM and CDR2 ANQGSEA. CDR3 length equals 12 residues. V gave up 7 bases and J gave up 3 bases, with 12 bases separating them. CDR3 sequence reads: CSELLVDTEAFF. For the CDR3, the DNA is TGCAGCGAGTTATTGGTAGACACTGAAGCTTTCTTT.

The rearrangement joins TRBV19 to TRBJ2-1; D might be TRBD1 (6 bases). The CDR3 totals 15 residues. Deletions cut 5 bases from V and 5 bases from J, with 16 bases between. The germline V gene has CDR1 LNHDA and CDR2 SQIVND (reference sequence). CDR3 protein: CASSSGQGGNNEQFF. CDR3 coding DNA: TGTGCCAGTAGTTCGGGGCAAGGGGGAAACAATGAGCAGTTCTTC.

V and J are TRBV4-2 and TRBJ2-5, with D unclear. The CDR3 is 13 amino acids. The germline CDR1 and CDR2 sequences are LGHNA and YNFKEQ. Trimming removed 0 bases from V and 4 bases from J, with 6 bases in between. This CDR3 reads CASSQEGSETQYF. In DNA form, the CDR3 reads TGTGCCAGCAGCCAAGAGGGGTCAGAGACCCAGTACTTC.

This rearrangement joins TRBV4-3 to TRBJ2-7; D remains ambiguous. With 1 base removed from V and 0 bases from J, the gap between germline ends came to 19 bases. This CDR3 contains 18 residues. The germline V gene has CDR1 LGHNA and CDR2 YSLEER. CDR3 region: CASSQGHSPSGSSYEQYF. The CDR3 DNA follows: TGCGCCAGCAGCCAAGGTCATTCACCTTCGGGCAGCTCCTACGAGCAGTACTTC.

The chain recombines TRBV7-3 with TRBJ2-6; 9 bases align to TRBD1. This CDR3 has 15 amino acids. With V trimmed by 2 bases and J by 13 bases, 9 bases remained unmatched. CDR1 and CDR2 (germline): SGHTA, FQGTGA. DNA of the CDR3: TGTGCCAGCAGCTTAGGGGACAGGGACTTCCCTGTCCTGACTTTC. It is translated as CASSLGDRDFPVLTF.

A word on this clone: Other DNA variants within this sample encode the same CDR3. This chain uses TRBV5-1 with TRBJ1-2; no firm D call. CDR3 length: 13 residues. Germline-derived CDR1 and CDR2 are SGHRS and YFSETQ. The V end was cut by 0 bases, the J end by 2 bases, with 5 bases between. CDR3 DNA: TGCGCCAGCAGCTTGGAGAGCAACTATGGCTACACCTTC. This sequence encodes CASSLESNYGYTF.

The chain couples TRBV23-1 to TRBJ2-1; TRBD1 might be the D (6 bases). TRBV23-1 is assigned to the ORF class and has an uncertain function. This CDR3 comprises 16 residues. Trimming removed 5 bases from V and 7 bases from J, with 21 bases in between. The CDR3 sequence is CASSRRPGHLENEQFF. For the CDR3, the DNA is TGCGCCAGCAGTAGAAGACCGGGACACCTCGAAAATGAGCAGTTCTTC.

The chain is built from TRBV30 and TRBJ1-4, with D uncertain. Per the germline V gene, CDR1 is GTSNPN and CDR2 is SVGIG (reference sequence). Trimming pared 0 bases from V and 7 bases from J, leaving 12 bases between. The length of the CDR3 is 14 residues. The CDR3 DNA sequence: TGTGCCTGGAGTGTTGGAGGGAGTGTTGAAAAACTGTTTTTT. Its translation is CAWSVGGSVEKLFF.

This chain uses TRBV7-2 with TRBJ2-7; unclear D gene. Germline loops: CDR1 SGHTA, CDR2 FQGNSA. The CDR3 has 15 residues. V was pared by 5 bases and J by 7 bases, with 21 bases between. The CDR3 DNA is TGTGCCAGCAGCCTAAGGGATGCGCTACCGGGTGAGCAGTACTTC. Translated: CASSLRDALPGEQYF.

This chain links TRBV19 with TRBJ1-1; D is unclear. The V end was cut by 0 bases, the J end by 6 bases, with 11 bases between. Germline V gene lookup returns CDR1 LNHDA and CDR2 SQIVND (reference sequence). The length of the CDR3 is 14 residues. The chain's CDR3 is CASSIDLLSAEAFF. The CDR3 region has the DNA TGTGCCAGTAGTATAGATCTGTTATCAGCTGAAGCTTTCTTT.

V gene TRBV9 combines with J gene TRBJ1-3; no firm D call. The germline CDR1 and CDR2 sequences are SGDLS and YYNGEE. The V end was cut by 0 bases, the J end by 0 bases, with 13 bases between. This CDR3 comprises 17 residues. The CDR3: CASSVELLGISGNTIYF. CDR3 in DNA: TGTGCCAGCAGCGTAGAATTGTTGGGGATCTCTGGAAACACCATATATTTT.